The clone carrying this TCR beta chain was counted only a few times. Its antigen is not known. With 10 bases clipped from V and 3 bases from J, the junction kept 6 bases outside the gene matches. Germline V gene lookup returns CDR1 ENHRY and CDR2 SYGVKD. The CDR3 consists of 12 residues. Sample donors were healthy Caucasian individuals that came from Russia, aged roughly 6 to 100. The data were obtained in a study of blood T cells in healthy people across ages. Then a second PCR, running about 6 to 12 cycles, was carried out with a sample-barcoded 5' primer and a J-beta primer mix. With 12 random nucleotides, a template-switch adaptor tagged each individual cDNA molecule. TCRdb redid the calling of the 5' RACE reads with MiXCR, one entry per CDR3 protein. The sample holds about 2 million distinct CDR3 sequences, approximately 50% seen once. Whole-study findings and limits: Long-lived donors carried more naive CD4+ cells and greater diversity than aged donors.

The sequencing input was blood. The rearrangement links TRBV10-3 to TRBJ2-7; 7 bases are a match to TRBD1. The source is a woman aged 35 to 49 in good health. Written as DNA, the CDR3 is TGTGCCACACAGGGGATTGGCTACGAGCAGTACTTC. This codes for CATQGIGYEQYF.